These T cell receptor beta chains were read from a single sample in a study of shared clonotypes between healthy human individuals. Profiling relied on immunoSEQ multiplex PCR, and the TCRdb table lists in-frame clones only, not all of them. This sample has millions of clones, with 85% to 95% found just once. Sequenced: naive CD4+ T cells from PBMCs. These receptors were obtained from a man between 18 and 35 years old in good health. Some clones in this sample may be carry-over from other donors' samples. The CDR3 runs from the conserved cysteine through the conserved F or W. Each record gives: V gene, clone size, D gene, J gene, CDR3 protein, CDR3 DNA. The D gene is left open where the match is weak. Clone size, where shown, is once, few, many, or a class for clones that have expanded.

V: TRBV10-3; size: .; D: TRBD2; J: TRBJ2-1; CDR3: CAISAQLAEYNEQFF; DNA: TGTGCCATCAGCGCCCAGCTAGCGGAGTACAATGAGCAGTTCTTC
V: TRBV18; size: .; D: .; J: TRBJ1-1; CDR3: CASSPRDVNTEAFF; DNA: TGTGCCAGCTCACCAAGGGACGTCAACACTGAAGCTTTCTTT
V: TRBV11-1; size: .; D: TRBD2; J: TRBJ2-5; CDR3: CASSYQGLAGGVGETQYF; DNA: TGTGCCAGCAGCTACCAAGGACTAGCGGGAGGAGTAGGAGAGACCCAGTACTTC
V: TRBV28; size: .; D: TRBD1; J: TRBJ2-7; CDR3: CASSTGGRYEQYF; DNA: TGTGCCAGCAGTACAGGGGGAAGGTACGAGCAGTACTTC
V: TRBV6-1; size: .; D: .; J: TRBJ2-7; CDR3: CASRDKGQIYEQYF; DNA: TGTGCCAGCCGGGATAAAGGGCAGATCTACGAGCAGTACTTC
V: TRBV19; size: .; D: .; J: TRBJ1-1; CDR3: CASSSRTLEAFF; DNA: TGTGCCAGTAGTAGCAGGACACTTGAAGCTTTCTTT
V: TRBV27; size: .; D: TRBD2; J: TRBJ2-1; CDR3: CASSPDLADGHNEQFF; DNA: TGTGCCAGCAGTCCAGACCTAGCGGACGGGCACAATGAGCAGTTCTTC
V: TRBV27; size: .; D: .; J: TRBJ1-4; CDR3: CASSLLGDEKLFF; DNA: TGTGCCAGCAGTTTACTTGGGGATGAAAAACTGTTTTTT
V: TRBV5-4; size: .; D: .; J: TRBJ1-2; CDR3: CASSLISGANYGYTF; DNA: TGTGCCAGCAGCCTAATATCGGGCGCAAACTATGGCTACACCTTC
V: TRBV28; size: few; D: TRBD2; J: TRBJ2-1; CDR3: CASSSGTSKDEQFF; DNA: TGTGCCAGCAGTTCAGGGACTAGCAAGGATGAGCAGTTCTTC
V: TRBV7-9; size: .; D: .; J: TRBJ1-1; CDR3: CASSLARETAYASF; DNA: TGTGCCAGCAGCTTAGCGCGGGAGACAGCGTATGCCTCTTTT